The 28 T cell receptor beta chains listed next were all sequenced from one sample in a study of post-analysis software for immune sequencing data. Study-wide results and limits: Roughly 5 TRBV segments occurring more often in patients than controls included TRBV5-6, TRBV5-1 and TRBV20-1.

No antigen is known for these receptors. Unique molecular identifiers were carried by the TCR beta cDNA libraries. TCRdb used MiXCR to reprocess the PCR reads, holding one entry per CDR3 protein. Counted here are approximately 150,000 distinct CDR3 sequences, approximately 31% occurring once; the ten biggest clones make up approximately 1.5%. Sequenced material: blood. These receptor sequences come from a girl under 18 with multiple sclerosis.

In its sample, this clonotype was seen many times. This rearrangement joins TRBV6-6 to TRBJ2-1, with D hard to call. Germline lookup yields CDR1 MNHNY and CDR2 SVGAGI (reference sequence). The CDR3 totals 12 residues. The V end was cut by 2 bases, the J end by 8 bases, with 7 bases between. The CDR3 bases are TGTGCCAGCAGTTACGTAGCCTATGAGCAGTTCTTC. It encodes CASSYVAYEQFF.

The chain joins TRBV5-1 to TRBJ2-1, with D possibly TRBD2 on 6 matching bases. V was clipped by 5 bases and J by 2 bases, with 11 bases between them. This CDR3 is built from 14 residues. Germline CDR1 and CDR2: SGHRS and YFSETQ. The CDR3 region has the DNA TGCGCCAGCAGAATCGGCGGGACCTACAATGAGCAGTTCTTC. Residues: CASRIGGTYNEQFF.

The chain couples TRBV2 to TRBJ2-3; TRBD2 agrees at 14 bases. This CDR3 contains 20 residues. J lost 3 bases, V lost 3 bases, and 14 bases had no gene match. CDR1 is SNHLY and CDR2 is FYNNEI in the germline V gene. DNA of the CDR3: TGTGCCAGCAGTGAGGTACCGGAAGCGGGACTAGCGGGAGAGACAGATACGCAGTATTTT. Translated: CASSEVPEAGLAGETDTQYF.

This clonotype appeared many times. Here the CDR3 DNA reads TGTGCCAGCAGTTTGAGCGGGAATGAGCAGTTCTTC. Its translation: CASSLSGNEQFF. The chain carries TRBV28 and TRBJ2-1; possible D gene TRBD2, 6 bases. The V gene lost 3 bases and the J gene lost 7 bases, with 7 bases spanning the gap. CDR1 and CDR2 (germline): MDHEN, SYDVKM. This CDR3 is built from 12 residues.

The sample holds one count of this clonotype. A much more abundant neighbour one base away suggests this may be a read error. The rearrangement uses TRBV12-3 or TRBV12-4 and TRBJ1-2; D not certain. CDR3 size: 13 residues. The CDR3 bases are TGTGCCAGCAGATTGGACGGGAACTATGGCTGCACCTTC. This encodes CASRLDGNYGCTF.

As to this clonotype: This clone may be a read error of a much larger clone one base away. The gene calls are TRBV11-2 and TRBJ2-3; TRBD1 aligns across 8 bases. Germline V gene data show CDR1 as SGHAT and CDR2 as FQNNGV. This CDR3 contains 15 residues. The CDR3 nucleotides are TGTGCCAGCAGCTTAGAGGGGACAGGCACAGATATGCAGTATTTT. This encodes CASSLEGTGTDMQYF.

This clonotype was recorded at least ten times. The chain joins TRBV29-1 to TRBJ2-1, with 15 bases aligning to TRBD2. Germline CDR1 SQVTM, CDR2 ANQGSEA. The CDR3 runs 16 residues. Trimming at V came to 3 bases and at J to 8 bases, leaving 8 bases not matched to a gene. The CDR3 protein is CSVESYGLAGGDEQFF. CDR3 coding DNA: TGCAGCGTTGAGTCGTATGGACTAGCGGGAGGGGATGAGCAGTTCTTC.

Points on this clonotype: This may arise from a read error, as a much more abundant clone is one base away. The chain joins TRBV15 to TRBJ2-3, with 7 bases that match TRBD2. The CDR3 is made up of 15 amino acids. Germline values: CDR1 LNHNV, CDR2 YYDKDF (reference sequence). J gave up 4 bases and V 8 bases, and 12 bases lay outside the gene matches. CDR3 loop: CATSRGVGPPDTQYF. The CDR3, as DNA: TGTGCCACCTCCCGGGGGGTAGGGCCCCCAGATACGCAGTATTTT.

The CDR3 here is CASSSLGPQGDQPQHF. CDR3 DNA sequence: TGTGCCAGCAGTTCCTTGGGACCCCAAGGGGATCAGCCCCAGCATTTT. The J gene is TRBJ1-5, the V gene TRBV6-7; possible D gene TRBD1, 5 bases. TRBV6-7 is classed as an ORF, of uncertain function. The CDR3 sequence is 16 residues long. Trimming shortened V by 4 bases and J by 5 bases, and 18 bases separated the two germline ends.

CDR3 nucleotide sequence: TGTGCCAGCAGGACGGGCGGCTTCTCTGGGGCCAACGTCCTGACTTTC. Translating it yields CASRTGGFSGANVLTF. The chain uses TRBV28 and TRBJ2-6; D is unclear. V was trimmed by 6 bases and J by 0 bases, leaving 12 bases between them. This CDR3 has 16 amino acids. Germline V gene data show CDR1 as MDHEN and CDR2 as SYDVKM. The full variable domain, rest sourced from reference TRBV28 and TRBJ2-6, is DVKVTQSSRYLVKRTGEKVFLECVQDMDHENMFWYRQDPGLGLRLIYFSYDVKMKEKGDIPEGYSVSREKKERFSLILESASTNQTSMYLCASRTGGFSGANVLTFGAGSRLTVL.

The DNA of the CDR3 is TGCGCCAGCAGCCTAGGACAGGGAAGAGATGGCTACACCTTC. Translation: CASSLGQGRDGYTF. The rearrangement uses TRBV5-1 and TRBJ1-2; 8 nucleotides line up with TRBD1. Germline CDR1 SGHRS, CDR2 YFSETQ. The CDR3 sequence is 14 residues long. Trimming at V came to 4 bases and at J to 6 bases, leaving 8 bases not matched to a gene.

About this clonotype itself: A much larger clone differs by one base, so this may be a read error. The rearrangement uses TRBV4-1 and TRBJ2-3, with D perhaps matching TRBD2 (6 bases). The V and J ends lost 0 bases and 3 bases respectively, with 10 bases between them. This CDR3 contains 15 residues. Looked up from germline, CDR1 is MGHRA and CDR2 is YSYEKL. The CDR3 region has the DNA TGCGCCAGCAGCCAAGAACTTAGCGGAACAGATACGCAGTATTTT. This codes for CASSQELSGTDTQYF.

About this clonotype itself: At one boundary the junction diverges from the germline segment, which might be a read error. V and J are TRBV4-2 and TRBJ2-2; D may be TRBD1 (6 bases). The CDR3 has 16 residues. Germline CDR1 is LGHNA and CDR2 is YNFKEQ. CDR3 sequence reads: CASSRQSDRTPGERFF. In DNA, the CDR3 is TGTGCCAGCAGCCGACAATCCGACAGGACCCCAGGGGAGCGGTTTTTT.

For this clonotype: A much larger clonotype is one base distant, so this may be a read error. The J gene is TRBJ2-5, the V gene TRBV7-8, with no clear D. Germline V gives CDR1 SGHVS, CDR2 FQNEAQ. Trimming took off 5 bases at V and 5 bases at J, with 15 bases between the two ends. The CDR3 totals 14 residues. The CDR3: CASSPSPGRETQYF. CDR3 DNA sequence: TGTGCCAGCAGCCCGAGCCCCGGACGGGAGACCCAGTACTTC. Full variable domain (outside the CDR3, taken from reference TRBV7-8 and TRBJ2-5): GAGVSQSPRYKVAKRGQDVALRCDPISGHVSLFWYQQALGQGPEFLTYFQNEAQLDKSGLPSDRFFAERPEGSVSTLKIQRTQQEDSAVYLCASSPSPGRETQYFGPGTRLLVL.

The rearrangement links TRBV9 to TRBJ2-7, with TRBD2 identical over 13 bases. There are 15 residues in the CDR3. V lost 6 bases to trimming and J lost 6 bases; unmatched junction nucleotides: 9. CDR1 and CDR2 from the germline V gene are SGDLS and YYNGEE. The CDR3 sequence: CASNAGLAGASEQYF. The CDR3 bases are TGTGCCAGCAACGCAGGACTAGCGGGAGCCTCCGAGCAGTACTTC.

This clonotype came up many times. This chain connects TRBV27 to TRBJ1-2; D ambiguous. The germline V gene encodes CDR1 MNHEY and CDR2 SMNVEV (reference sequence). The V and J ends lost 0 bases and 8 bases respectively, with 10 bases between them. This CDR3 spans 13 amino acids. The CDR3: CASSLSSVGGYTF. The DNA for the CDR3 is TGTGCCAGCAGTTTATCTTCGGTGGGAGGCTACACCTTC.

In this sample, this clonotype turned up a few times. The chain joins TRBV15 to TRBJ2-6, with a weak D call TRBD1 (5 bases). Trimming pared 1 base from V and 0 bases from J, leaving 7 bases between. The CDR3 consists of 16 residues. Germline V lookup: CDR1 LNHNV, CDR2 YYDKDF (reference sequence). CDR3 bases: TGTGCCACCAGCAGAGTTCAGGGCTCTGGGGCCAACGTCCTGACTTTC. This codes for CATSRVQGSGANVLTF.

A note on this clonotype: A clone one base away is much larger, so this may be a read error. This CDR3 is CASTQGNEQYF. The CDR3 DNA reads TGTGCCAGCACCCAAGGCAATGAGCAGTACTTC. The chain is built from TRBV6-6 and TRBJ2-5; D remains unclear. The length of the CDR3 is 11 residues. Germline values: CDR1 MNHNY, CDR2 SVGAGI (reference sequence). Trimming took 7 bases from V and 11 from J, leaving 14 bases between them.

This sequence joins TRBV27 and TRBJ2-5, with D possibly being TRBD2 (5 bases). Germline loops: CDR1 MNHEY, CDR2 SMNVEV (reference sequence). This CDR3 has 15 amino acids. The V gene lost 3 bases and the J gene lost 4 bases, with 15 bases spanning the gap. The CDR3 reads CASSFPGMGIETQYF. The DNA of the CDR3 is TGTGCCAGCAGTTTTCCGGGAATGGGAATAGAGACCCAGTACTTC.

At least ten counts were recorded for this clonotype. The rearrangement links TRBV7-9 to TRBJ2-7; 8 bases map to TRBD2. With the DNA end fitting TRBJ2-5 better, the J assignment may be wrong. Germline lookup yields CDR1 SEHNR and CDR2 FQNEAQ (reference sequence). CDR3 length: 16 residues. CDR3 DNA sequence: TGTGCCAGCAGCACGACGCCGGGACTAGAAGTTGAGACCCAGTACTTC. This gives the protein CASSTTPGLEVETQYF.

The gene calls are TRBV7-9 and TRBJ1-1; D not certain. CDR1 SEHNR and CDR2 FQNEAQ come from the germline V gene (reference sequence). This CDR3 spans 12 amino acids. Trimming took off 2 bases at V and 6 bases at J, with 7 bases between the two ends. The CDR3: CASSLSGSEAFF. In DNA form, the CDR3 reads TGTGCCAGCAGCTTATCGGGGTCTGAAGCTTTCTTT.

This clonotype has only a few counts. This chain joins TRBV12-3 or TRBV12-4 and TRBJ1-5; possible D gene TRBD1, 5 bases. With 2 bases removed from V and 5 bases from J, the gap between germline ends came to 10 bases. The CDR3 consists of 14 residues. The chain's CDR3 is CASSLSREDQPQHF. In DNA form, the CDR3 reads TGTGCCAGCAGTTTATCCAGGGAGGATCAGCCCCAGCATTTT.

This clonotype was seen only a few times. The chain uses TRBV11-2 and TRBJ1-2; no firm D call. This CDR3 contains 15 residues. Trimming shortened V by 1 base and J by 0 bases, and 9 bases separated the two germline ends. Germline V CDR1 and CDR2: SGHAT, FQNNGV. The CDR3 here is CASSLARETNYGYTF. In nucleotides, the CDR3 is TGTGCCAGCAGCTTAGCTCGCGAAACTAACTATGGCTACACCTTC.

In its sample, this clonotype was seen many times. The V call is TRBV12-3 or TRBV12-4, the J call TRBJ2-5; D unclear. Trimming pared 6 bases from V and 0 bases from J, leaving 2 bases between. The CDR3 contains 11 residues. For the CDR3, the DNA is TGTGCCAGCAGCTACCAAGAGACCCAGTACTTC. Amino acids: CASSYQETQYF.

This sequence joins TRBV5-5 and TRBJ1-5; D remains unclear. V was trimmed by 4 bases and J by 2 bases, leaving 7 bases between them. From germline, CDR1 is SGHKS and CDR2 YYEKEE (reference sequence). CDR3 length equals 13 residues. CDR3 bases: TGTGCCAGCAGCCCGTTGGGCAATCAGCCCCAGCATTTT. Residues: CASSPLGNQPQHF.

CDR3 region: CASSLGTASQYF. DNA of the CDR3: TGTGCCAGCAGTTTGGGGACCGCCTCCCAGTACTTC. The V gene is TRBV12-3 or TRBV12-4, the J gene TRBJ2-5; D may correspond to TRBD1 or TRBD2 (5 bases each). This CDR3 region has 12 residues. V was trimmed by 3 bases and J by 9 bases, leaving 11 bases between them.

This clonotype came up a few times. The chain has TRBV6-5 and TRBJ1-4, with D unclear. The CDR3 runs 14 residues. CDR1 and CDR2 (germline): MNHEY, SVGAGI. Trimming removed 2 bases at V and 8 bases at J, with 12 bases between. The CDR3 region has the DNA TGTGCCAGCAGTTACACTGGGGATGGGGAAAAACTGTTTTTT. Its protein is CASSYTGDGEKLFF.

This chain connects TRBV20-1 to TRBJ1-2; D not resolved. The CDR3 sequence is 14 residues long. The germline gives CDR1 DFQATT, CDR2 SNEGSKA (reference sequence). V was cut by 3 bases and J by 4 bases, with 15 bases left in between. CDR3 DNA sequence: TGCAGTGCTAGTCCAGGATTCGGGAGCTATGGCTACACCTTC. Residues: CSASPGFGSYGYTF.